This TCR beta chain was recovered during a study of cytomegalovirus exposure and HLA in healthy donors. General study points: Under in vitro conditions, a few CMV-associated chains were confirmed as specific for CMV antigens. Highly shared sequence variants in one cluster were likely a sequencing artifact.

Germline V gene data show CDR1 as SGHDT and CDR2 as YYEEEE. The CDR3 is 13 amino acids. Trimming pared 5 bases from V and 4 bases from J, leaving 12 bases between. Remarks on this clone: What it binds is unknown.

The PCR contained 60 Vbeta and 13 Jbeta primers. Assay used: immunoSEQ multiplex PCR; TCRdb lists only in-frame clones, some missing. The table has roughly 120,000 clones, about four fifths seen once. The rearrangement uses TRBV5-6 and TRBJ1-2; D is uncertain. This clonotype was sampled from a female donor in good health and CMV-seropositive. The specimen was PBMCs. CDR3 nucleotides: TGTGCCAGCAGTCTCGGGGTGAGCTATGGCTACACCTTC. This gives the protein CASSLGVSYGYTF.